The TCR beta chain described here comes from a study of blood T cell repertoires in COVID-19. Study-level background: Samples representing acute and convalescent COVID-19 were sourced from the United States, Italy and Spain. PBMCs, B-cell-depleted T cells, or T cells were the source of the cDNA or gDNA that made up the material.

As originally analysed: Reference gene primer amplification in the assay estimated nucleated cell counts. TCRdb's table, derived via immunoSEQ multiplex PCR, lists solely in-frame clones and lacks some. D and trimming were read from the DNA, whereas the V and J calls and clone size are those reported in that table. Seen here are around 200,000 clones, approximately 80% observed once, and the top ten hold over 9.5%. Trimming pared 2 bases from V and 0 bases from J, leaving 5 bases between. Germline CDR1 and CDR2: SGHDT and YYEEEE. The CDR3 has 13 residues. The chain links TRBV5-6 to TRBJ1-2; D is ambiguous. Sequenced sample: peripheral blood. The clonotype comes from a woman at least 80 years old with acute or convalescent COVID-19. Written as DNA, the CDR3 is TGTGCCAGCAGCTTTCCGGCTAACTATGGCTACACCTTC. Translating gives CASSFPANYGYTF.